The clone carrying this TCR beta chain has a handful of counts. This record comes from a study of blood T cells in healthy people across ages. Germline CDR1 reads SGHRS; CDR2 reads YFSETQ. The CDR3 has 13 residues. V lost 4 bases and J 5 bases, leaving 13 bases between the germline ends. Next came a second PCR, run for about 7 to 12 cycles, which used a sample-barcoded 5' primer along with a J-beta primer mix. TCRdb re-called the 5' RACE reads through MiXCR, storing one row per CDR3 protein. The table has more than 750,000 distinct CDR3 sequences, roughly 28% seen once. The same specimen was also included in a second study, on T cells of mothers and their children.

The rearrangement uses TRBV5-1 and TRBJ2-7, with a possible D match to TRBD1 (5 bases). This TCR came from a woman in her forties in good health. The sample was blood. The CDR3 reads CASSTQGNHEQYF. CDR3 coding DNA: TGCGCCAGCAGCACGCAGGGTAACCACGAGCAGTACTTC.